The subject of this entry is one TCR beta chain. The antigen is undetermined. Amplifying from RNA transcripts, the study obtained TCR beta CDR3 regions. After a first-round RT-PCR with HTBI primers, a second-round multiplex PCR was run. TCRdb called the multiplex PCR reads again in MiXCR, with one record for every CDR3 protein. The repertoire holds 1 million to 1.3 million distinct CDR3 sequences, with about two fifths as singletons. This specimen comes from a study of Graves' ophthalmopathy and Graves' hyperthyroidism. General study results and limits: Most thyroid clonotypes with frequency above 0.001 were detected in blood too. Ophthalmopathy versus stable hyperthyroidism: 13-signature model gave 87.88% sensitivity, 65% to 82% specificity.

New diagnoses, under 2 months' duration, and ages 18 to 65 characterized the hyperthyroidism patients. Diagnosis relied on clinical symptoms, serum thyroxine, TRAb, thyroid ultrasound and orbital computed tomography. V lost 4 bases, J lost 13 bases, and 8 bases lay in between. Germline V gene data show CDR1 as LNHDA and CDR2 as SQIVND (reference sequence). CDR3 size: 11 residues. The sequenced material came from peripheral blood or thyroid tissue (not recorded which). The chain uses TRBV19 and TRBJ1-6, with unresolved D. The clonotype originates from an adult man with Graves' hyperthyroidism. CDR3 coding DNA: TGTGCCAGTAGTACGCGTTCGCCCCTCCACTTT. Its translation: CASSTRSPLHF.